A selection of T cell receptor beta chains follows, all from one sample in a study of T cell changes during pregnancy in multiple sclerosis. The repertoire was sequenced with immunoSEQ multiplex PCR; TCRdb's copy has only in-frame clones and lacks some. Of under 50,000 clones listed, 75% to 90% are singletons. The material sequenced was peripheral blood, taken in the first trimester of pregnancy. The receptors were gathered from a female donor in good health, enrolled as a control in a pregnancy study. The CDR3 runs from the conserved cysteine through the conserved F or W. The D gene is left open where the match is weak. Part of the rows lack a size; the others show once, few, many or a class for expanded clones.

d_gene	v_gene	abundance	j_gene	CDR3nt	CDR3aa
NA	TRBV7-9	once	TRBJ2-7	TGTGCCAGCAGCTTTCCGGGAGCCTACGAGCAGTACTTC	CASSFPGAYEQYF
NA	TRBV19	once	TRBJ2-5	TGTGCCAGTAGTATGGGAAGGGGAGAGACCCAGTACTTC	CASSMGRGETQYF
NA	TRBV27	NA	TRBJ1-1	TGTGCCAGCAGAGACCGTAAAGGGGCCTACACTGAAGCTTTCTTT	CASRDRKGAYTEAFF
TRBD2	TRBV5-4	NA	TRBJ2-5	TGTGCCAGCAGCCTGGGGACTAGCGGGGGGGGCTACCAAGAGACCCAGTACTTC	CASSLGTSGGGYQETQYF
TRBD1	TRBV2	NA	TRBJ2-4	TGTGCCAGCAGCGACAGGACAGGACGAAACATTCAGTACTTC	CASSDRTGRNIQYF
NA	TRBV28	NA	TRBJ2-5	TGTGCCAGCAGTTTTGGTCTAGCGCTCCCAGGGCCCCAGTACTTC	CASSFGLALPGPQYF
NA	TRBV28	once	TRBJ1-5	TGTGCCAGCATGGGGGGGGCTCAGACCGGTAGCAATCAGCCCCAGCATTTT	CASMGGAQTGSNQPQHF
TRBD2	TRBV7-2	NA	TRBJ2-1	TGTGCCAGCAGCTTAGAAAGCGGGGGGGCTATAAATGAGCAGTTCTTC	CASSLESGGAINEQFF
TRBD1	TRBV12-5	NA	TRBJ2-5	TGTGCTAGTGGCGCCGGGACAGGGCACCAAGAGACCCAGTACTTC	CASGAGTGHQETQYF
TRBD2	TRBV11-2	NA	TRBJ2-1	TGTGCCAGCAGCTTAGGAGTAGCGGGGGGGAACAATGAGCAGTTCTTC	CASSLGVAGGNNEQFF
TRBD1	TRBV2	NA	TRBJ1-3	TGTGCCAGCAGTGAACAGGGGGGCGGAAACACCATATATTTT	CASSEQGGGNTIYF
NA	TRBV28	NA	TRBJ1-1	TGTGCCAGCAGCCCTTGGACAGAAACGAACACTGAAGCTTTCTTT	CASSPWTETNTEAFF
TRBD1	TRBV5-1	once	TRBJ1-2	TGCGCCAGCAGCTTACAGGGGAACTATGGCTACACCTTC	CASSLQGNYGYTF
NA	TRBV7-2	NA	TRBJ2-1	TGTGCCAGCAGCATTCAGGGGCGAGACAATGAGCAGTTCTTC	CASSIQGRDNEQFF
NA	TRBV13	few	TRBJ1-1	TGTGCTAGTGCATCGAACACTGAAGCTTTCTTT	CASASNTEAFF
NA	TRBV11-2	NA	TRBJ1-2	TGTGCCAGCAGCTATGATGGGCTACCGGATGGCTACACCTTC	CASSYDGLPDGYTF
TRBD1	TRBV19	NA	TRBJ2-1	TGTGCCAGTAGAAGGACGAGACAGGGGAGTGGTAATGAGCAGTTCTTC	CASRRTRQGSGNEQFF